This TCR beta chain emerged from a study of blood T cell repertoires in COVID-19. The CDR3 is made up of 19 amino acids. Trimming cost V 0 bases and J 7 bases; bases outside gene matches: 15. CDR1 LGHNA and CDR2 YSLEER come from the germline V gene. Methods used by the authors: How many nucleated cells were present was estimated from reference gene primer amplification. This table comes from immunoSEQ multiplex PCR, and its TCRdb copy is limited to in-frame clones, with some not included. V, J and clone size were drawn from that table, and D and trimming were deduced from the DNA. Seen here are about 74,000 clones, about 86% observed once, and the top ten hold around 1.9%.

The sequenced sample was peripheral blood. The receptor comes from a woman aged 80 or older with active or convalescent COVID-19. The J gene is TRBJ2-1, the V gene TRBV4-3, with 10 positions matching TRBD1. This CDR3 is CASSQDPHFRDRGVNEQFF. The CDR3 DNA follows: TGCGCCAGCAGCCAAGATCCCCACTTCCGGGACAGGGGCGTAAATGAGCAGTTCTTC.